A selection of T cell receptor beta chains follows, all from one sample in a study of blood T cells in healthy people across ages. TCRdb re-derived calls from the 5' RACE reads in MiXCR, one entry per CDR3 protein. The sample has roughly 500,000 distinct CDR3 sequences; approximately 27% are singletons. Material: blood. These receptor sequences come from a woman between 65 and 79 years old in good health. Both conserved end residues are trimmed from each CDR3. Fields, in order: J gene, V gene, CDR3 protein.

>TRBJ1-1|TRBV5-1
ASSLLGAQNTEAF
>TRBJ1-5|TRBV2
ASSGPQLQPQH
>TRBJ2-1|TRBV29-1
SVEAGGLDNEQF
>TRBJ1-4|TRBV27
ASTRGRFNEKLF
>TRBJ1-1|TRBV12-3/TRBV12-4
ASSLSGTPKGRTEAF
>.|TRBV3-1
ASSRLTGPQETYEQY
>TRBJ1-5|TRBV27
ASSPARGPQH
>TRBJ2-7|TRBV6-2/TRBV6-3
ASSDPGGSSYEQY
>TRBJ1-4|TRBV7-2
ASSSGTGPEKLF
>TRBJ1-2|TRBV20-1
SASTRGGQGIIGYT
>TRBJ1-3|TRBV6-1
ASSERGNTIY
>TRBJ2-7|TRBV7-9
ASSPKLAGGPHEQY
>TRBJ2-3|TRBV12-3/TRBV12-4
ASSFWDTQY
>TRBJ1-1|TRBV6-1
ASSEGGAF
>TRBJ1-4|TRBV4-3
ASSRIIGTGSEKLF
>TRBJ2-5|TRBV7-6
ASSLTGDKAYRETQY
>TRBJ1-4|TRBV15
AASRAATNEKLF
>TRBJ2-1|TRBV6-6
ASSSTGQGGNEQF
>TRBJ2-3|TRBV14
ASSHSKIGGADTQY
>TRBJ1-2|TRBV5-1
ASSSDRDGYT
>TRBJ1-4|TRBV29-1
SVWDGGSALF
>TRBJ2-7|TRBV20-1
SATLGDYEQY
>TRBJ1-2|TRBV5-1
ASSLDARGGYT
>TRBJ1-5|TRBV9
ASSIPLDSNQPQH
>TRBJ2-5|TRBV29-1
SVEGQGRETQY
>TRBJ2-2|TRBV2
ASSERGQLF
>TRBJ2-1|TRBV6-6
ATRQGTYNEQF
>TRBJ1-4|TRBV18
ASSPPATTEKLF
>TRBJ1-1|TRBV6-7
ASSSTDGMNTEAF
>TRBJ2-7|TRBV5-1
ASSSGGQQY
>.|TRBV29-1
SVSTSGGLETQY
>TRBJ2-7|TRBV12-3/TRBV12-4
ASRPPGTGSSYEQY
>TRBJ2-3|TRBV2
ASRGTGALSEQY
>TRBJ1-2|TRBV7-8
ASSLRRIANYGYT
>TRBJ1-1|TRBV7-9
ASSLEGGRAAF
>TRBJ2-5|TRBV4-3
ASSQERDNEQL
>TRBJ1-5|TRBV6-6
ASRDDRAAREPQH
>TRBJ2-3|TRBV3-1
ASSQESHTDTQY
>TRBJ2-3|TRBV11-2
ASSSPLGSGSTDTQY
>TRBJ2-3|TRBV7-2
ASSLRLAGAVTDTQY
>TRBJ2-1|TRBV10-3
AVSERLEQF
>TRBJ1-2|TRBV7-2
ASSLQGAWYGYT
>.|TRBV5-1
ASSFTAASYEQY
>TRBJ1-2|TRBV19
ASSLDREGYGYT
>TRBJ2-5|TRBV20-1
SARGIVDEQS
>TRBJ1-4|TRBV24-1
ATSDPGQGGEKLF
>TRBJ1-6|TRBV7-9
ASSGQGESPLH
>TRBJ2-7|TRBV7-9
ASSLGGTSGKGEQY
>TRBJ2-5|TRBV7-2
ASSIRRQRQETQY
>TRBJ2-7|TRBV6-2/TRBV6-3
ASSYSGGPGEQY
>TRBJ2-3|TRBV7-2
ASSSTTSTDTQY